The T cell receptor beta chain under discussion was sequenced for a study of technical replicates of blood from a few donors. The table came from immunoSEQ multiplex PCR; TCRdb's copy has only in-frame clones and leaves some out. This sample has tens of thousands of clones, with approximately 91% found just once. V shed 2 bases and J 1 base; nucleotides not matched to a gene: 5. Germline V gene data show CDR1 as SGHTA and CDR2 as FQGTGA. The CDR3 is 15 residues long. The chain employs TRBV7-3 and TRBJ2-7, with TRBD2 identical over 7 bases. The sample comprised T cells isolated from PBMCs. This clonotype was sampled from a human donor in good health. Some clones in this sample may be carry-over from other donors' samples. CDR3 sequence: CASSLGAGPSYEQYF. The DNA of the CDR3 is TGTGCCAGCAGCTTAGGAGCGGGACCGTCCTACGAGCAGTACTTC.